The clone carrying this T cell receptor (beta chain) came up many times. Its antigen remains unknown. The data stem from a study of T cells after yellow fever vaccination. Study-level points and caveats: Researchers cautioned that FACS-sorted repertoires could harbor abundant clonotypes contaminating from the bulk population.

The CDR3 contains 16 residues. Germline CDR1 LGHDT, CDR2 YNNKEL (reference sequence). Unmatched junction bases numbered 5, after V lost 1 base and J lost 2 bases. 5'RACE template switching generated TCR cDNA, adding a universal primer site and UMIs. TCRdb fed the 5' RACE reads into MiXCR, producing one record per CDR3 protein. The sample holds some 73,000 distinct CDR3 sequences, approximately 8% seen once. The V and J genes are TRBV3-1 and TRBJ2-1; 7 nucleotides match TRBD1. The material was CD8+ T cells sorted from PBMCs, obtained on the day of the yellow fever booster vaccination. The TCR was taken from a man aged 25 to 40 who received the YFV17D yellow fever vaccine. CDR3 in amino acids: CASSQGQGGAYNEQFF. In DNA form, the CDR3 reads TGTGCCAGCAGCCAAGGACAGGGTGGCGCCTACAATGAGCAGTTCTTC.